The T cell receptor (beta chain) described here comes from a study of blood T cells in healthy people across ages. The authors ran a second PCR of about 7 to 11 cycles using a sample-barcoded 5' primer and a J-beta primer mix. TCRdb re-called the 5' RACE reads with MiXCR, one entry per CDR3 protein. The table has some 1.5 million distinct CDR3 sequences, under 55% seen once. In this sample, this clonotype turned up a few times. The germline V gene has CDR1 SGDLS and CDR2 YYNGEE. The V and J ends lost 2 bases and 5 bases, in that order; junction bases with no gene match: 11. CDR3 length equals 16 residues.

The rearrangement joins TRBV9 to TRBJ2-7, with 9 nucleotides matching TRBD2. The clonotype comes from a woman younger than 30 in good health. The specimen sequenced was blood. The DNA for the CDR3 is TGTGCCAGCAGCGTGGCGGATAGCGGGAGTGTCAACGAGCAGTACTTC. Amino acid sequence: CASSVADSGSVNEQYF.